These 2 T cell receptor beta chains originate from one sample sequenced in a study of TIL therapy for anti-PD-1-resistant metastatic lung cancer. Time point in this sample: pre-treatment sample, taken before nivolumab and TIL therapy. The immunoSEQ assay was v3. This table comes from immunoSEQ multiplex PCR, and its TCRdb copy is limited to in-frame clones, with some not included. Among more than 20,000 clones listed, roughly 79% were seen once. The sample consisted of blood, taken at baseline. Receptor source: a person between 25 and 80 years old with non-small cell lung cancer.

For the CDR3, the DNA is TGTGCCTGGAAGGCGATATCCTACGAGCAGTACTTC. Protein sequence: CAWKAISYEQYF. V is TRBV30 and J is TRBJ2-7, with D hard to call. Germline V gene sequence: CDR1 GTSNPN, CDR2 SVGIG (reference sequence). The germline V and J ends were trimmed by 4 bases and 1 base, with 8 bases remaining between them. This CDR3 comprises 12 residues.

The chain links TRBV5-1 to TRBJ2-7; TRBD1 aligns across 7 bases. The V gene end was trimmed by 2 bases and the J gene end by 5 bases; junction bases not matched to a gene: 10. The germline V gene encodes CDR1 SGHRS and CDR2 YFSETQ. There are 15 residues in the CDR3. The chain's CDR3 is CASSFNRGVYHEQYF. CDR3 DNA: TGCGCCAGCAGCTTCAACAGGGGAGTTTATCACGAGCAGTACTTC.